This T cell receptor (beta chain) was found in a study of blood T cell repertoires in COVID-19. V gave up 3 bases and J gave up 3 bases; unmatched junction bases: 3. The CDR3 is 14 residues long. Germline V gene data show CDR1 as SEHNR and CDR2 as FQNEAQ (reference sequence). The data were produced by immunoSEQ multiplex PCR, yet TCRdb's version contains in-frame clones alone and is incomplete. The table has 65,000 to 95,000 clones, 75% to 90% seen once. This TCR derives from a woman aged 40 to 50 with active or convalescent COVID-19. This chain links TRBV7-9 with TRBJ1-2, with 8 bases aligning to TRBD1. The specimen was peripheral blood. The CDR3 reads CASSFTGGDYGYTF. The CDR3 DNA is TGTGCCAGCAGCTTCACAGGGGGGGACTATGGCTACACCTTC.